The 23 T cell receptor beta chains listed next were all sequenced from one sample in a study of blood T cell repertoires in COVID-19. Produced via immunoSEQ multiplex PCR; TCRdb's table is partial and in-frame only. The table shows 70,000 to 95,000 clones, with just over 85% occurring only once. Sample: peripheral blood. Receptors were obtained from a woman between 65 and 79 years old with acute or convalescent COVID-19.

This chain joins TRBV12-3 or TRBV12-4 and TRBJ2-5, with 9 bases that match TRBD2. V shed 4 bases and J 3 bases; nucleotides not matched to a gene: 0. CDR3 length: 13 amino acids. In nucleotides, the CDR3 is TGTGCCAGCAGTTCTAGCGGGGAAGAGACCCAGTACTTC. Translated: CASSSSGEETQYF.

The chain is built from TRBV28 and TRBJ1-1; a possible D gene is TRBD1 (5 bases). Trimming left V 6 bases short and J 4 bases short, with 18 bases between. The CDR3 spans 15 residues. The germline CDR1 and CDR2 sequences are MDHEN and SYDVKM. The CDR3 sequence is CASRETGTERTEAFF. As DNA, the CDR3 is TGTGCCAGCAGAGAAACAGGAACCGAACGCACTGAAGCTTTCTTT.

The chain joins TRBV19 to TRBJ1-1, with D uncertain. Germline V CDR1 and CDR2: LNHDA, SQIVND (reference sequence). Trimming cost V 3 bases and J 1 base, with 9 bases left between them. The CDR3 is made up of 14 amino acids. CDR3 amino acids: CASSINRANTEAFF. Here the CDR3 DNA reads TGTGCCAGTAGTATTAACAGAGCGAACACTGAAGCTTTCTTT.

The genes are TRBV7-9 and TRBJ1-2; TRBD1 agrees at 7 bases. The germline V gene has CDR1 SEHNR and CDR2 FQNEAQ (reference sequence). Unmatched junction bases numbered 8, after V lost 6 bases and J lost 4 bases. CDR3 length: 14 amino acids. In DNA, the CDR3 is TGTGCCAGCAGTCCAACGACAGGGTTCTATGGCTACACCTTC. It translates to CASSPTTGFYGYTF.

This clone is a singleton in its sample. V usage is TRBV6-5 and J usage is TRBJ2-7; D perhaps matches TRBD2 (6 bases). Germline lookup yields CDR1 MNHEY and CDR2 SVGAGI. V was clipped by 5 bases and J by 2 bases, with 13 bases between them. The CDR3 loop spans 14 amino acids. The CDR3 coding sequence is TGTGCCAGCAGTCTCTGGACTACCCCCTACGAGCAGTACTTC. Residues: CASSLWTTPYEQYF.

This chain connects TRBV11-3 to TRBJ2-2; possible D gene TRBD1, 5 bases. Trimming shortened V by 5 bases and J by 1 base, and 11 bases separated the two germline ends. The CDR3 covers 15 residues. Germline lookup yields CDR1 SGHNT and CDR2 YENEEA. The CDR3 DNA reads as TGTGCCAGCAGCCTAGGTCAGGGGAACACCGGGGAGCTGTTTTTT. It encodes CASSLGQGNTGELFF.

V gene TRBV6-5 combines with J gene TRBJ1-5, with unresolved D. Germline V CDR1 and CDR2: MNHEY, SVGAGI. Trimming removed 2 bases from V and 4 bases from J, with 6 bases in between. The CDR3 is made up of 13 amino acids. DNA of the CDR3: TGTGCCAGCAGTTACACTCCGAATCAGCCCCAGCATTTT. It is translated as CASSYTPNQPQHF.

This sequence joins TRBV29-1 and TRBJ1-1; tentatively, D is TRBD1 (5 bases). The V end lost 6 bases, the J end lost 1 base, and 15 bases lay between the germline ends. CDR3 length: 14 amino acids. The germline V gene has CDR1 SQVTM and CDR2 ANQGSEA. CDR3 amino acids: CSVRMGGGNTEAFF. The CDR3 DNA sequence: TGCAGCGTCCGGATGGGGGGAGGGAACACTGAAGCTTTCTTT.

J is TRBJ2-7 and V is TRBV18, with 7 bases that match TRBD2. This CDR3 region has 15 residues. CDR1 is KGHSH, CDR2 LQKENI, per germline. Trimming cost V 3 bases and J 0 bases; bases outside gene matches: 5. CDR3 sequence reads: CASSPGTSDSYEQYF. The CDR3 bases are TGTGCCAGCTCACCGGGTACTAGCGACTCCTACGAGCAGTACTTC.

CDR3 in DNA: TGTGCCAGCAGCGCCCGTCCGGCGCGGGGCTACTCCTACAATGAGCAGTTCTTC. Protein product: CASSARPARGYSYNEQFF. The chain carries TRBV7-2 and TRBJ2-1, with D possibly being TRBD2 (6 bases). Germline lookup yields CDR1 SGHTA and CDR2 FQGNSA. Deletions cut 5 bases from V and 0 bases from J, with 20 bases between. The CDR3 has 18 residues.

This rearrangement joins TRBV10-2 to TRBJ2-7; 9 bases line up with TRBD1. The germline V gene has CDR1 WSHSY and CDR2 SAAADI. This CDR3 is built from 15 residues. The junction had 8 bases not matched to a gene; V was cut back by 6 bases and J by 2 bases. The CDR3 region has the DNA TGCGCCAGCAGCACCTCCGGGACAGGGCCCTACGAGCAGTACTTC. It encodes CASSTSGTGPYEQYF.

The DNA for the CDR3 is TGTGCCACCAGTGATTTGTCGACAGGGGGGATAGATACGCAGTATTTT. Protein sequence: CATSDLSTGGIDTQYF. The chain recombines TRBV24-1 with TRBJ2-3; TRBD1 matches at 9 bases. Germline CDR1 and CDR2: KGHDR and SFDVKD. V shed 0 bases, J shed 5 bases, and the junction held 5 bases outside the gene matches. This CDR3 spans 16 amino acids.

This sequence joins TRBV30 and TRBJ1-2; TRBD1 aligns across 8 bases. The CDR3 extends over 15 amino acids. Germline CDR1 reads GTSNPN; CDR2 reads SVGIG (reference sequence). The ends lost 3 bases at V and 0 bases at J; junction bases unmatched: 6. The CDR3 reads CAWSQGTGANYGYTF. The CDR3 DNA is TGTGCCTGGAGCCAAGGGACAGGAGCTAACTATGGCTACACCTTC.

The gene calls are TRBV19 and TRBJ2-7; a weak D match, TRBD1 (6 bases). CDR1 and CDR2 from the germline V gene are LNHDA and SQIVND (reference sequence). CDR3 length: 16 amino acids. V shed 2 bases and J shed 0 bases, with 14 bases lying between them. CDR3 sequence reads: CASSIFGGPSSYEQYF. DNA for the CDR3: TGTGCCAGTAGTATATTTGGGGGCCCCAGCTCCTACGAGCAGTACTTC.

This rearrangement joins TRBV3-1 (or the pseudogene TRBV3-2) to TRBJ2-7, with D possibly TRBD2 on 5 matching bases. Trimming stripped 1 base from V and 2 bases from J, with 15 bases between. This CDR3 is 16 amino acids long. The germline CDR1 and CDR2 sequences are LGHDT and YNNKEL (reference sequence). The CDR3 nucleotides are TGTGCCAGCAGCCAAGCTAGAGGAGGTCTCCCCTACGAGCAGTACTTC. Translation: CASSQARGGLPYEQYF.

The chain joins TRBV5-1 to TRBJ2-7; 8 bases agree with TRBD2. V lost 2 bases, J lost 0 bases, and 4 bases stayed unmatched. This CDR3 is built from 15 residues. The germline gives CDR1 SGHRS, CDR2 YFSETQ. Here the CDR3 reads CASSFSGSPSYEQYF. As DNA, the CDR3 is TGCGCCAGCAGCTTCAGCGGGAGTCCCTCCTACGAGCAGTACTTC. Together with reference TRBV5-1 and TRBJ2-7, the CDR3 gives the full variable domain: KAGVTQTPRYLIKTRGQQVTLSCSPISGHRSVSWYQQTPGQGLQFLFEYFSETQRNKGNFPGRFSGRQFSNSRSEMNVSTLELGDSALYLCASSFSGSPSYEQYFGPGTRLTVT.

The rearrangement joins TRBV19 to TRBJ2-7; 11 nucleotides line up with TRBD1. CDR1 is LNHDA, CDR2 SQIVND, per germline (reference sequence). V was pared by 4 bases and J by 4 bases, with 6 bases of the junction left unmatched. The CDR3 is 15 amino acids. The CDR3: CASSRSGTGGYEQYF. For the CDR3, the DNA is TGTGCCAGTAGTAGATCGGGGACAGGGGGGTACGAGCAGTACTTC. The variable domain in full, completed from reference TRBV19 and TRBJ2-7, reads DGGITQSPKYLFRKEGQNVTLSCEQNLNHDAMYWYRQDPGQGLRLIYYSQIVNDFQKGDIAEGYSVSREKKESFPLTVTSAQKNPTAFYLCASSRSGTGGYEQYFGPGTRLTVT.

The J gene is TRBJ2-5, the V gene TRBV3-1 (or the pseudogene TRBV3-2), with 15 bases identical to TRBD2. Germline CDR1 and CDR2: LGHDT and YNNKEL (reference sequence). The length of the CDR3 is 17 residues. The V and J ends lost 0 bases and 5 bases, in that order; junction bases with no gene match: 4. The CDR3, as DNA: TGTGCCAGCAGCCAAGAAGGGACTAGCGGGAGGTCTGAGACCCAGTACTTC. Protein: CASSQEGTSGRSETQYF.

The V call is TRBV6-5, the J call TRBJ1-1; D is perhaps TRBD1 (6 bases). CDR1 MNHEY and CDR2 SVGAGI come from the germline V gene. Trimming cost V 2 bases and J 4 bases, with 14 bases left between them. This CDR3 has 15 amino acids. In DNA form, the CDR3 reads TGTGCCAGCAGTTACGGGGACACCCTGGGCACTGAAGCTTTCTTT. Protein sequence: CASSYGDTLGTEAFF.

The chain couples TRBV7-9 to TRBJ1-5, with 9 bases aligning to TRBD1. V was clipped by 1 base and J by 4 bases; unmatched bases: 5. In germline, CDR1 is SEHNR, CDR2 FQNEAQ (reference sequence). This CDR3 has 16 residues. CDR3 residues: CASSLDPGQGNQPQHF. CDR3 in DNA: TGTGCCAGCAGCTTAGATCCGGGACAGGGTAATCAGCCCCAGCATTTT. The full variable domain, completed using reference TRBV7-9 and TRBJ1-5, is DTGVSQNPRHKITKRGQNVTFRCDPISEHNRLYWYRQTLGQGPEFLTYFQNEAQLEKSRLLSDRFSAERPKGSFSTLEIQRTEQGDSAMYLCASSLDPGQGNQPQHFGDGTRLSIL.

The chain uses TRBV29-1 and TRBJ1-4, with D unresolved. The CDR3 consists of 11 residues. The germline V and J ends were trimmed by 2 bases and 11 bases, with 9 bases remaining between them. Per the germline V gene, CDR1 is SQVTM and CDR2 is ANQGSEA. In nucleotides, the CDR3 is TGCAGCGTTGAAACAGCTAATAAACTGTTTTTT. Protein product: CSVETANKLFF.

The V call is TRBV10-3, the J call TRBJ2-1; 7 bases are shared with TRBD2. J lost 10 bases, V lost 4 bases, and 10 bases had no gene match. This CDR3 has 14 residues. From germline, CDR1 is ENHRY and CDR2 SYGVKD. CDR3 nucleotide sequence: TGTGCCATCAGTGGATATTATTGGGAGGGCGAGCAGTTCTTC. Amino acids: CAISGYYWEGEQFF.

This clone was seen a single time. The J gene is TRBJ1-5, the V gene TRBV5-8; no clear D gene. The CDR3 contains 18 residues. V lost 1 base to trimming and J lost 4 bases, with 21 bases between them. Germline CDR1 reads SGHTS; CDR2 reads YDEGEE. Written as DNA, the CDR3 is TGTGCCAGCAGCTTGTGGCCCAATCAGGTCAATCGGAATCAGCCCCAGCATTTT. It is translated as CASSLWPNQVNRNQPQHF.